This T cell receptor (beta chain) was identified during a study of identical twins. Overall study findings and caveats: Fewer insertions were carried by abundant cord blood beta clonotypes, but none was seen in memory repertoires. Twins shared out-of-frame alpha sequences with excess low generation probability.

This clonotype occurred a few times. As yet, its antigen is unknown. TCRdb recomputed calls from the 5' RACE reads with MiXCR, one row per CDR3 protein. Of hundreds of thousands of distinct CDR3 sequences in the sample, 6% to 6.5% were seen once. The germline V gene has CDR1 DFQATT and CDR2 SNEGSKA (reference sequence). J was trimmed by 4 bases and V by 2 bases; bases with no gene match: 11. The CDR3 covers 16 residues. Sequencing input: naive T cells sorted from blood. The genes are TRBV20-1 and TRBJ1-5; TRBD1 agrees at 7 bases. The source is a man aged 18 to 30 in good health. The CDR3 region is CSARRRTGVGNQPQHF. The CDR3 coding sequence is TGCAGTGCTAGAAGAAGAACAGGGGTCGGGAATCAGCCCCAGCATTTT.